The 19 T cell receptor beta chains reported below all come from one sample, sequenced in a study of a mutant IDH1 vaccine in newly diagnosed glioma. Their recognized antigens are unknown. Time point denoted: week 23, last vaccination. Topical imiquimod accompanied each vaccine dose, which consisted of 300 ug of mutant IDH1 20-mer peptide. Libraries were prepared by immunoSEQ multiplex PCR; TCRdb keeps only in-frame clonotypes and omits some of them. The sample shows approximately 57,000 clones, about 81% of them seen only once. Sequencing used PBMCs, obtained from a glioma patient whose treatment included an IDH1 peptide vaccine. The receptors were sampled from a woman between 35 and 50 years old with glioma. Some clones in this sample may be carry-over from other donors' samples.

The chain combines TRBV2 with TRBJ2-7; 9 nucleotides agree with TRBD1. The V gene end was trimmed by 11 bases and the J gene end by 3 bases; junction bases not matched to a gene: 14. Germline-derived CDR1 and CDR2 are SNHLY and FYNNEI. The CDR3 spans 15 residues. CDR3 in DNA: TGTGCCGGAGGACAGGGGATACCTCTAATCTACGAGCAGTACTTC. Amino acid sequence: CAGGQGIPLIYEQYF.

The chain uses TRBV2 and TRBJ1-1; D is perhaps TRBD1 (5 bases). The CDR3 sequence is 14 residues long. CDR1 and CDR2 from the germline V gene are SNHLY and FYNNEI. V lost 0 bases to trimming and J lost 1 base, with 6 bases between them. The CDR3 DNA reads TGTGCCAGCAGTGAAGCGGGGCCGAACACTGAAGCTTTCTTT. Its translation is CASSEAGPNTEAFF.

V and J are TRBV1 and TRBJ2-7; no DNA check was done on the table's D call, TRBD1. TRBV1 is described as a pseudogene. The CDR3 consists of 18 residues. DNA for the CDR3: TGCACCAGCAGCCAAGAACGCCCGACAGGGGTGAGCTCCTACGAGCAGTACTTC. It yields the protein CTSSQERPTGVSSYEQYF.

This clone has only one observation. V is TRBV5-6 and J is TRBJ1-1, with D possibly matching TRBD1 (5 bases). Germline assignment: CDR1 SGHDT and CDR2 YYEEEE. Trimming removed 4 bases from V and 6 bases from J, with 16 bases in between. This CDR3 spans 14 amino acids. DNA of the CDR3: TGTGCCAGCAGCCCGGACACCCGTTGGGCTGAAGCTTTCTTT. Translating it yields CASSPDTRWAEAFF.

CDR3 region: CASSPPAGTYADTQYF. CDR3 bases: TGTGCCAGCAGCCCTCCGGCAGGGACGTATGCAGATACGCAGTATTTT. V gene TRBV7-9 combines with J gene TRBJ2-3, with D perhaps being TRBD1 or TRBD2 (5 bases each). Germline CDR1 and CDR2: SEHNR and FQNEAQ (reference sequence). This CDR3 is built from 16 residues. V was cut by 5 bases and J by 4 bases, with 19 bases left in between. Using reference TRBV7-9 and TRBJ2-3 for the parts outside the CDR3, the full variable domain is DTGVSQNPRHKITKRGQNVTFRCDPISEHNRLYWYRQTLGQGPEFLTYFQNEAQLEKSRLLSDRFSAERPKGSFSTLEIQRTEQGDSAMYLCASSPPAGTYADTQYFGPGTRLTVL.

The chain uses TRBV11-2 and TRBJ2-7; no definite D call. Trimming pared 1 base from V and 5 bases from J, leaving 15 bases between. CDR1 and CDR2 from the germline V gene are SGHAT and FQNNGV. The CDR3 runs 15 residues. This chain's CDR3 is CASSLAAARRNEQYF. The CDR3 DNA follows: TGTGCCAGCAGCTTAGCCGCAGCGAGGCGTAACGAGCAGTACTTC.

The rearrangement links TRBV10-2 to TRBJ1-2; no reliable D call. Looked up from germline, CDR1 is WSHSY and CDR2 is SAAADI. This CDR3 is 12 amino acids long. V lost 4 bases and J lost 7, with 10 bases in between. In DNA form, the CDR3 reads TGCGCCAGCAGTGGAGGAGGGTTTGGCTACACCTTC. Translating gives CASSGGGFGYTF.

The rearrangement uses TRBV25-1 and TRBJ2-3, with 12 bases that match TRBD2. Germline loops: CDR1 MGHDK, CDR2 SYGVNS. CDR3 length: 16 amino acids. With 5 bases clipped from V and 2 bases from J, the junction kept 5 bases outside the gene matches. In nucleotides, the CDR3 is TGTGCCAGCAGTCCTACTAGCGGGGGGACCACAGATACGCAGTATTTT. Its translation is CASSPTSGGTTDTQYF.

V and J are TRBV7-2 and TRBJ1-6; 7 bases line up with TRBD1. The germline V gene has CDR1 SGHTA and CDR2 FQGNSA. Germline trimming cut 6 bases from V and 6 bases from J; bases unmatched to any gene: 5. The CDR3 length is 14 residues. The CDR3 nucleotides are TGTGCCAGCAGACCGGGACAGAGTAATTCACCCCTCCACTTT. This gives the protein CASRPGQSNSPLHF.

The rearrangement links TRBV2 to TRBJ2-2, with TRBD2 identical over 9 bases. Germline values: CDR1 SNHLY, CDR2 FYNNEI. The CDR3 length is 16 residues. Trimming removed 6 bases from V and 4 bases from J; junction bases left unmatched: 9. CDR3 coding DNA: TGTGCCAGCAGCAGTTCCGCGGGGGGGCCCACCGGGGAGCTGTTTTTT. It translates to CASSSSAGGPTGELFF.

The rearrangement links TRBV6-5 to TRBJ2-5; D unresolved. The CDR3 runs 11 residues. Germline CDR1 reads MNHEY; CDR2 reads SVGAGI. V dropped 2 bases and J dropped 5 bases, with 3 bases sitting between them. The CDR3 protein is CASSYLETQYF. In DNA form, the CDR3 reads TGTGCCAGCAGTTACCTGGAGACCCAGTACTTC.

This chain uses TRBV5-4 with TRBJ1-1; tentative D call: TRBD1 (5 bases). CDR3 length: 14 residues. Germline values: CDR1 SGHNT, CDR2 YYREEE (reference sequence). V lost 0 bases, J lost 7 bases, and 13 bases lay in between. CDR3: CASSLAGGTIEAFF. CDR3 bases: TGTGCCAGCAGCTTGGCCGGGGGTACGATTGAAGCTTTCTTT.

J is TRBJ2-6 and V is TRBV7-8; D might be TRBD2 (7 bases). Looked up from germline, CDR1 is SGHVS and CDR2 is FQNEAQ. The CDR3 has 19 residues. Trimming removed 2 bases at V and 0 bases at J, with 17 bases between. CDR3 DNA: TGTGCCAGCAGCTTACCTCGGGGGGCGTTCGACTCTGGGGCCAACGTCCTGACTTTC. Its translation: CASSLPRGAFDSGANVLTF.

The count of this clone is one. The chain carries TRBV6-6 and TRBJ2-7; D is uncertain. CDR3 length: 11 residues. Per the germline V gene, CDR1 is MNHNY and CDR2 is SVGAGI (reference sequence). V lost 6 bases and J lost 7, with 10 bases in between. CDR3 sequence (DNA): TGTGCCAGCAGCCATTCACGGGAGCAGTACTTC. It codes for CASSHSREQYF.

The chain's CDR3 is CASRTAVTDRGRDEKLFF. The CDR3 nucleotides are TGCGCCAGCAGGACAGCCGTGACCGACAGGGGGCGGGATGAAAAACTGTTTTTT. The J gene is TRBJ1-4, the V gene TRBV23-1; 10 bases are a match to TRBD1. TRBV23-1 is recorded as an ORF, its role being uncertain. This CDR3 contains 18 residues. Trimming removed 6 bases from V and 6 bases from J; junction bases left unmatched: 16.

This clone was observed once. This chain uses TRBV5-6 with TRBJ2-7; D possibly uses TRBD1 or TRBD2 (7 bases each). Germline V gene data show CDR1 as SGHDT and CDR2 as YYEEEE. V gave up 6 bases and J gave up 5 bases, with 18 bases separating them. CDR3 size: 14 residues. The CDR3 spells CASTPGGGGNEQYF. As DNA, the CDR3 is TGTGCCAGCACCCCAGGGGGGGGCGGGAACGAGCAGTACTTC.

The chain combines TRBV6-1 with TRBJ1-4; unclear D gene. Trimming removed 3 bases from V and 0 bases from J, with 8 bases in between. This CDR3 has 15 amino acids. Germline loops: CDR1 MNHNS, CDR2 SASEGT. CDR3: CASSDSVATNEKLFF. DNA for the CDR3: TGTGCCAGCAGTGACTCCGTTGCAACTAATGAAAAACTGTTTTTT.

The rearrangement joins TRBV5-1 to TRBJ2-1, with 8 bases that match TRBD2. This CDR3 is 13 amino acids long. The germline V gene encodes CDR1 SGHRS and CDR2 YFSETQ. The junction had 5 bases not matched to a gene; V was cut back by 4 bases and J by 8 bases. CDR3 coding DNA: TGCGCCAGCAGCAACCCGGGACTAGATGAGCAGTTCTTC. It translates to CASSNPGLDEQFF.

This chain links TRBV10-1 with TRBJ2-3, with D possibly matching TRBD2 (7 bases). V lost 0 bases and J 5 bases, leaving 12 bases between the germline ends. This CDR3 spans 15 amino acids. Germline values: CDR1 WNHNN, CDR2 SYGVQD (reference sequence). For the CDR3, the DNA is TGCGCCAGCAGTGAGTCCCGGGGGGCAGGAGATACGCAGTATTTT. The encoded protein is CASSESRGAGDTQYF.